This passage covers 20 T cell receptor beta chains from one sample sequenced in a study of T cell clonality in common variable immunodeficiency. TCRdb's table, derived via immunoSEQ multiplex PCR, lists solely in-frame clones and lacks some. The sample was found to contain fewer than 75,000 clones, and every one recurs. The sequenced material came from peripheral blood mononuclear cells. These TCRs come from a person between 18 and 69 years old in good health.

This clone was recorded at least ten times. Incomplete CDR3 DNA: TGTGCCAGCAGTGCAGTACACTACGAG. This gives the protein CASSAVHYE. The whole CDR3 is CASSAVHYEQYF. V gene TRBV14 combines with J gene TRBJ2-7; D is undetermined. The CDR3 goes on 3 residues after the read ends, and that part is filled in from the germline J gene. The CDR3 sequence is 12 residues long. Germline V gives CDR1 SGHDN, CDR2 FVKESK. With 6 bases removed from V and 3 bases from J, the gap between germline ends came to 9 bases.

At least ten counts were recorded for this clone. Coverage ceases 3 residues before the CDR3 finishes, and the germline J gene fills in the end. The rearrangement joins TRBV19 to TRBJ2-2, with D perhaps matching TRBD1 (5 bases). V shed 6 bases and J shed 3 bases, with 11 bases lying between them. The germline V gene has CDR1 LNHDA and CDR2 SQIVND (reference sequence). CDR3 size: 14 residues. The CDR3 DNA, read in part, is TGTGCCAGTAGAGGGGATCGGGACACCGGGGAG. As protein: CASRGDRDTGE. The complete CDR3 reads CASRGDRDTGELFF.

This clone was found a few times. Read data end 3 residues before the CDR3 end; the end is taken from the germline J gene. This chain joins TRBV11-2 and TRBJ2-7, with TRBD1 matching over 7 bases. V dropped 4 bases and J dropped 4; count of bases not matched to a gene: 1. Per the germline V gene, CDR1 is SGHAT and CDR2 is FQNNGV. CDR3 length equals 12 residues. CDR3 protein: CASSSQGYEQYF. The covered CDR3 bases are TGTGCCAGCAGCTCACAGGGGTACGAG.

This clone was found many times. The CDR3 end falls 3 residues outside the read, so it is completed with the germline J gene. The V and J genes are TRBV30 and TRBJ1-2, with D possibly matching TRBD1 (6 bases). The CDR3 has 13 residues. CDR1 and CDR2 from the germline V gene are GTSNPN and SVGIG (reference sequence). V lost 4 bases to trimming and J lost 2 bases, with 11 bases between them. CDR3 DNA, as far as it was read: TGTGCCTGGACGGGGGGGCGCAACTATGGC. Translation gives CAWTGGRNYG. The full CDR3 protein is CAWTGGRNYGYTF.

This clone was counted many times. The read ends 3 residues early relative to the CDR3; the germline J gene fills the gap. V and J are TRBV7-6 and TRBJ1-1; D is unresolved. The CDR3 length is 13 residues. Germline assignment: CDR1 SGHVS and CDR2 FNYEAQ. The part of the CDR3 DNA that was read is TGTGCCAGCAGCTTAGCGCTACGTACGGAA. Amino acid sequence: CASSLALRTE. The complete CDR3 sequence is CASSLALRTEAFF.

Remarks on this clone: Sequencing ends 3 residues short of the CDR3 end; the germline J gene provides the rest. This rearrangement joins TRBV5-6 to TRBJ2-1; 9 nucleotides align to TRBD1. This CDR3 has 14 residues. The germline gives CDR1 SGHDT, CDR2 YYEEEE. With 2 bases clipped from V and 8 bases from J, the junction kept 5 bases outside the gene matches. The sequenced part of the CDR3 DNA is TGTGCCAGCAGCTTCACAGGGGGCAAGGATGAG. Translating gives CASSFTGGKDE. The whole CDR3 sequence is CASSFTGGKDEQFF.

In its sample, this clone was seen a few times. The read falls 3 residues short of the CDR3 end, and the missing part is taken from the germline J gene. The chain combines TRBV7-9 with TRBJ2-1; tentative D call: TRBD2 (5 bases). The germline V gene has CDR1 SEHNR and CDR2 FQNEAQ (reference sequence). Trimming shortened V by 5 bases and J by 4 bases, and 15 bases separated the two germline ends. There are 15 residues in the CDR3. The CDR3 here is CASSLGPGDYNEQFF. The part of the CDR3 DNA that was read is TGTGCCAGCAGCCTCGGCCCCGGGGATTACAATGAG. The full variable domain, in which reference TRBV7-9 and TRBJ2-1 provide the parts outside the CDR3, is DTGVSQNPRHKITKRGQNVTFRCDPISEHNRLYWYRQTLGQGPEFLTYFQNEAQLEKSRLLSDRFSAERPKGSFSTLEIQRTEQGDSAMYLCASSLGPGDYNEQFFGPGTRLTVL.

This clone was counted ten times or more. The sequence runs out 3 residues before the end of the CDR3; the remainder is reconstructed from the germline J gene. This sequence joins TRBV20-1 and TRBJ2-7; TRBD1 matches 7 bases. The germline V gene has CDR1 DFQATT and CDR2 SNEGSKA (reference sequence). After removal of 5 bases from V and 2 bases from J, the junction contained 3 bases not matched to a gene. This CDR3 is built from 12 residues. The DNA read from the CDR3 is TGCAGTGCTTGGGACAGTACCTACGAG. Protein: CSAWDSTYE. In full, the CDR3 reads CSAWDSTYEQYF.

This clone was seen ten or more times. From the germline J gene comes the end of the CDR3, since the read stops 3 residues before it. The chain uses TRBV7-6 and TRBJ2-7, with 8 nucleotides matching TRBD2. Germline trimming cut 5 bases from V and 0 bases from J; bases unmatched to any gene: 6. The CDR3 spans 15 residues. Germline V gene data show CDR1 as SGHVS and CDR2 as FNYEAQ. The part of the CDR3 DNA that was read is TGTGCCAGCAGCCCTTTAGCGGGGAGCTCCTACGAG. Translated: CASSPLAGSSYE. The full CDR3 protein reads CASSPLAGSSYEQYF. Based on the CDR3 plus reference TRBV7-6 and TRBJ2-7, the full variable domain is GAGVSQSPRYKVTKRGQDVALRCDPISGHVSLYWYRQALGQGPEFLTYFNYEAQQDKSGLPNDRFSAERPEGSISTLTIQRTEQRDSAMYRCASSPLAGSSYEQYFGPGTRLTVT.

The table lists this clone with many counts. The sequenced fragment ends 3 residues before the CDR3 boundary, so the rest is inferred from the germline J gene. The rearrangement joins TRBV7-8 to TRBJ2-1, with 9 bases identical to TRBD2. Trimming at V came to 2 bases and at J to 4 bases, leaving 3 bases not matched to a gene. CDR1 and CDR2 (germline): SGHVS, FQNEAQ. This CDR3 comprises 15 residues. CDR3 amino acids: CASSLTSGLYNEQFF. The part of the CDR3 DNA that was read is TGTGCCAGCAGCTTAACTAGCGGGCTTTACAATGAG.

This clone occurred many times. The covered CDR3 bases are TGTGCCAGCAGTTTAGGCGGGTCTTCGGCCCTGAAGAAA. Translated, it gives CASSLGGSSALKK. The full CDR3 protein is CASSLGGSSALKKLFF. The chain couples TRBV28 to TRBJ1-4, with D unclear. The read falls 3 residues short of the CDR3 end, and the missing part is taken from the germline J gene. The length of the CDR3 is 16 residues. Germline CDR1 reads MDHEN; CDR2 reads SYDVKM.

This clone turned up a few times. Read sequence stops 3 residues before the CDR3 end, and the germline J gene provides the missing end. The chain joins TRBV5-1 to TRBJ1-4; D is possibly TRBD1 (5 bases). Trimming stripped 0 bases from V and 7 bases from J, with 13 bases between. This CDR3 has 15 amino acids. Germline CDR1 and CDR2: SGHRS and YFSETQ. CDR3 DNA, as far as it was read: TGCGCCAGCAGCTTGGCTTTCGGGGGACGTGAAAAA. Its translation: CASSLAFGGREK. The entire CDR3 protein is CASSLAFGGREKLFF.

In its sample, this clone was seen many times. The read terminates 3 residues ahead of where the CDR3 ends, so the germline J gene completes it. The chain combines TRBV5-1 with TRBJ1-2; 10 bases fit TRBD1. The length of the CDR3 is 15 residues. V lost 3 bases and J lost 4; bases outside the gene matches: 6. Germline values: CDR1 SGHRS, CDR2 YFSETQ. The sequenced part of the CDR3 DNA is TGCGCCAGCAGCTCCCCGGGACAGGGGTTCTATGGC. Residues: CASSSPGQGFYG. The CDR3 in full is CASSSPGQGFYGYTF. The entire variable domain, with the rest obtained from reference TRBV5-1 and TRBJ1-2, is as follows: KAGVTQTPRYLIKTRGQQVTLSCSPISGHRSVSWYQQTPGQGLQFLFEYFSETQRNKGNFPGRFSGRQFSNSRSEMNVSTLELGDSALYLCASSSPGQGFYGYTFGSGTRLTVV.

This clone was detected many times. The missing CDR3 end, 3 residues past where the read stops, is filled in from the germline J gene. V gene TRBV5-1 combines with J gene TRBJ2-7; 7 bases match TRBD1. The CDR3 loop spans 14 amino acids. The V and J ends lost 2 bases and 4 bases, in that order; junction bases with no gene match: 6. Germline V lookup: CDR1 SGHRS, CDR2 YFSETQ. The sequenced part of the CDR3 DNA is TGCGCCAGCAGCTTCCGGGACAGCGTATACGAG. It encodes CASSFRDSVYE. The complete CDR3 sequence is CASSFRDSVYEQYF.

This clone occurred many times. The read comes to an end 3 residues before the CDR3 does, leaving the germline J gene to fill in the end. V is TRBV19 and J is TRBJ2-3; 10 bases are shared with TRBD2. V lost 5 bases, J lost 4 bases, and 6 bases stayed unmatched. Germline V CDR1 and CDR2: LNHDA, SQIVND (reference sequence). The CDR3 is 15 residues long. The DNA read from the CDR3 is TGTGCCAGTAGTTGGCTAGCGGGAGAGTCAGATACG. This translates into CASSWLAGESDT. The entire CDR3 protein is CASSWLAGESDTQYF. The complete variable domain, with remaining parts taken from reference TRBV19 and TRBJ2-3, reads DGGITQSPKYLFRKEGQNVTLSCEQNLNHDAMYWYRQDPGQGLRLIYYSQIVNDFQKGDIAEGYSVSREKKESFPLTVTSAQKNPTAFYLCASSWLAGESDTQYFGPGTRLTVL.

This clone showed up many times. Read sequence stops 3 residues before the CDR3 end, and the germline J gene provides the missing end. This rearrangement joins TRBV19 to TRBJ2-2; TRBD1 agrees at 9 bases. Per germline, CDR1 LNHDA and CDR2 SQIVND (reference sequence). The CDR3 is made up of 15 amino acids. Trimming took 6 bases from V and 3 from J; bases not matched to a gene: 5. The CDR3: CASRQQGADTGELFF. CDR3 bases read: TGTGCCAGTAGGCAACAGGGGGCGGACACCGGGGAG.

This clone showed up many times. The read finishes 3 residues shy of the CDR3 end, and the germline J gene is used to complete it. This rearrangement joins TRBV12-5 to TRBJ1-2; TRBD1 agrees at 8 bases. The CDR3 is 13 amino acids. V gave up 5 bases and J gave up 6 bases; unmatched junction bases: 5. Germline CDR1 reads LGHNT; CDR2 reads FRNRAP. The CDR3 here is CASGRGQGHGYTF. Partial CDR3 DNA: TGTGCTAGTGGTAGAGGACAGGGCCATGGC.

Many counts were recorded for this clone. Incomplete CDR3 DNA: TGCAGTGCTGGGGAAACTAGCGGGCGCAATGAG. Protein sequence: CSAGETSGRNE. The entire CDR3 sequence reads CSAGETSGRNEQFF. The chain employs TRBV20-1 and TRBJ2-1, with 9 bases fitting TRBD2. Read data end 3 residues before the CDR3 end; the end is taken from the germline J gene. V dropped 5 bases and J dropped 6; count of bases not matched to a gene: 8. The CDR3 sequence is 14 residues long. The germline CDR1 and CDR2 sequences are DFQATT and SNEGSKA (reference sequence).

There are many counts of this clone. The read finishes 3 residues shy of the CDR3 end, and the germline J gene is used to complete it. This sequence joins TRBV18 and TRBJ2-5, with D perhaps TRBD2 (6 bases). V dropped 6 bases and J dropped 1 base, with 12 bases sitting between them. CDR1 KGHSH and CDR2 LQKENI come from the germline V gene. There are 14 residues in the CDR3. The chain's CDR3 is CASSPGTPQETQYF. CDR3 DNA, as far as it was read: TGTGCCAGCTCGCCGGGGACTCCCCAAGAGACC.

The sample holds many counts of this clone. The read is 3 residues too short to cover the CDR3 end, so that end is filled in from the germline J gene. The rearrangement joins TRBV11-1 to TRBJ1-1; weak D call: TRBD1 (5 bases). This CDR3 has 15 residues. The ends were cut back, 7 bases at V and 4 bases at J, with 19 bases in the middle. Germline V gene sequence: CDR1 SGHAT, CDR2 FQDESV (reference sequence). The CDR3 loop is CASTPNAGTITEAFF. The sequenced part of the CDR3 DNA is TGTGCCAGCACTCCCAACGCCGGGACTATCACTGAA.